One and the same sample provided the 25 T cell receptor beta chains below, sequenced in a study of T-cell reconstitution after alpha-beta-depleted transplantation in children. Unique molecular identifiers tagged the TCRbeta library. Using its own MiXCR run on the PCR reads, TCRdb lists one record per CDR3 protein. The sample contains approximately 240,000 distinct CDR3 sequences, about a tenth of which appear only once. This sample comprised PBMCs from the stem cell graft donor, obtained from the stem cell graft. These receptors were obtained from a human donor who donated a stem cell graft to a child with acute lymphoblastic leukemia.

This chain uses TRBV20-1 with TRBJ2-6; D might be TRBD2 (5 bases). Germline CDR1 DFQATT, CDR2 SNEGSKA (reference sequence). The CDR3 consists of 16 residues. The germline V and J ends were trimmed by 2 bases and 0 bases, with 11 bases remaining between them. DNA for the CDR3: TGCAGTGCTAGAATCCTCGGGGACTCTGGGGCCAACGTCCTGACTTTC. The encoded protein is CSARILGDSGANVLTF.

This chain joins TRBV10-2 and TRBJ1-5, with D possibly matching TRBD1 (6 bases). Trimming removed 7 bases at V and 7 bases at J, with 20 bases between. CDR1 WSHSY and CDR2 SAAADI come from the germline V gene. The CDR3 is made up of 15 amino acids. CDR3 protein: CASTGRARGEQPQHF. The CDR3 DNA follows: TGCGCCAGCACCGGGCGGGCCAGGGGCGAACAGCCCCAGCATTTT.

In its sample, this clonotype was seen many times. The chain has TRBV12-3 or TRBV12-4 and TRBJ2-7, with 15 bases aligning to TRBD2. J was trimmed by 3 bases and V by 5 bases; bases with no gene match: 8. The CDR3 is 17 residues long. Here the CDR3 DNA reads TGTGCCAGCAGTCCCGGGACTAGCGGGGGGCCGGTCTACGAGCAGTACTTC. Translation gives CASSPGTSGGPVYEQYF.

J is TRBJ2-5 and V is TRBV15; D remains unclear. Germline V gene sequence: CDR1 LNHNV, CDR2 YYDKDF (reference sequence). CDR3 length equals 14 residues. V gave up 0 bases and J gave up 4 bases, with 9 bases separating them. CDR3 sequence: CATSRDSTVETQYF. The CDR3 coding sequence is TGTGCCACCAGCAGAGACAGTACGGTAGAGACCCAGTACTTC.

The J gene is TRBJ1-2, the V gene TRBV11-2, with unresolved D. This CDR3 spans 14 amino acids. CDR1 is SGHAT and CDR2 is FQNNGV in the germline V gene. V was shortened by 0 bases and J by 2 bases, with 7 bases between the two germline ends. CDR3 protein: CASSLDLVNYGYTF. The CDR3 region has the DNA TGTGCCAGCAGCTTAGATCTGGTAAACTATGGCTACACCTTC.

The genes are TRBV7-9 and TRBJ1-2; 9 nucleotides line up with TRBD1. After removal of 3 bases from V and 8 bases from J, the junction contained 4 bases not matched to a gene. CDR1 SEHNR and CDR2 FQNEAQ come from the germline V gene (reference sequence). This CDR3 contains 13 residues. CDR3 loop: CASSLRDRDGYTF. CDR3 nucleotide sequence: TGTGCCAGCAGCTTGAGGGACAGGGACGGCTACACCTTC.

This chain joins TRBV3-1 and TRBJ1-1; 7 bases agree with TRBD1. Germline CDR1 is LGHDT and CDR2 is YNNKEL (reference sequence). V gave up 2 bases and J gave up 6 bases; unmatched junction bases: 6. The CDR3 covers 14 residues. CDR3: CASSQKGQGAEAFF. The CDR3 DNA reads as TGTGCCAGCAGCCAAAAGGGGCAGGGGGCTGAAGCTTTCTTT.

The table lists this clonotype with a few counts. The chain recombines TRBV9 with TRBJ2-6; no clear D gene. Trimming removed 3 bases at V and 0 bases at J, with 16 bases between. Germline V gene sequence: CDR1 SGDLS, CDR2 YYNGEE. The CDR3 loop spans 18 amino acids. The CDR3 nucleotides read TGTGCCAGCAGCGCCCGACCTCTAGTTAGCTCTGGGGCCAACGTCCTGACTTTC. Translating it yields CASSARPLVSSGANVLTF.

This clonotype was observed at least ten times. The chain is built from TRBV10-2 and TRBJ1-4; D gene unclear. The germline V gene has CDR1 WSHSY and CDR2 SAAADI. The CDR3 runs 15 residues. V was trimmed by 2 bases and J by 8 bases, leaving 15 bases between them. The CDR3 DNA is TGCGCCAGCAGTGAGGTTGGACCACCGGAAGAAAAACTGTTTTTT. Its protein product is CASSEVGPPEEKLFF.

The gene calls are TRBV4-2 and TRBJ1-1, with TRBD1 as a possible D gene (6 bases). CDR1 LGHNA and CDR2 YNFKEQ come from the germline V gene. CDR3 length: 14 residues. Deletions cut 1 base from V and 7 bases from J, with 13 bases between. The CDR3 region is CASSQVEGGIEAFF. The CDR3 DNA follows: TGTGCCAGCAGCCAAGTAGAGGGGGGCATTGAAGCTTTCTTT.

This sequence joins TRBV5-1 and TRBJ2-1; either TRBD1 or TRBD2 may fit D (6 bases each). Per the germline V gene, CDR1 is SGHRS and CDR2 is YFSETQ. The ends were cut back, 7 bases at V and 2 bases at J, with 22 bases in the middle. The CDR3 has 17 amino acids. The CDR3, as DNA: TGCGCCAGCGGCAAATCGGGGGCGTCCAGCCCCTACAATGAGCAGTTCTTC. This sequence encodes CASGKSGASSPYNEQFF.

The gene calls are TRBV12-3 or TRBV12-4 and TRBJ2-7; 10 bases match TRBD2. V was clipped by 5 bases and J by 4 bases; unmatched bases: 8. The CDR3 has 15 residues. The CDR3 DNA reads TGTGCCAGCAGTCCAGCGGGGGGGTCAAAATACGAGCAGTACTTC. This gives the protein CASSPAGGSKYEQYF.

The sample holds many counts of this clonotype. V gene TRBV6-4 combines with J gene TRBJ1-6, with D possibly TRBD1 on 6 matching bases. This CDR3 has 14 residues. Trimming took off 4 bases at V and 7 bases at J, with 11 bases between the two ends. From germline, CDR1 is MRHNA and CDR2 SNTAGT. CDR3 in amino acids: CASSVDRRNSPLHF. CDR3 nucleotide sequence: TGTGCCAGCAGTGTCGACAGGAGGAATTCACCCCTCCACTTT.

This clonotype has at least ten counts. J is TRBJ1-2 and V is TRBV4-1, with D maybe TRBD1 (5 bases). Trimming pared 1 base from V and 2 bases from J, leaving 11 bases between. The CDR3 is 15 residues long. Germline-derived CDR1 and CDR2 are MGHRA and YSYEKL. The DNA for the CDR3 is TGCGCCAGCAGCCAAGTAGCCGGGGCCAACTATGGCTACACCTTC. Translating gives CASSQVAGANYGYTF.

This clonotype was detected a few times. The rearrangement links TRBV20-1 to TRBJ2-2; perhaps D is TRBD1 or TRBD2 (5 bases each). CDR1 DFQATT and CDR2 SNEGSKA come from the germline V gene (reference sequence). CDR3 length equals 15 residues. The V end lost 6 bases, the J end lost 1 base, and 15 bases lay between the germline ends. The CDR3 protein is CSAPSPGQNTGELFF. DNA for the CDR3: TGCAGTGCCCCCTCCCCGGGGCAGAACACCGGGGAGCTGTTTTTT.

The genes are TRBV10-3 and TRBJ2-5; no reliable D call. Germline V gene data show CDR1 as ENHRY and CDR2 as SYGVKD. The CDR3 length is 11 residues. V was clipped by 1 base and J by 7 bases, with 4 bases between them. The CDR3 region is CAISELGTQYF. In DNA form, the CDR3 reads TGTGCCATCAGTGAGTTGGGGACCCAGTACTTC.

The chain carries TRBV7-3 and TRBJ2-3, with D possibly matching TRBD2 (5 bases). The CDR3 consists of 18 residues. Trimming removed 0 bases from V and 0 bases from J, with 16 bases in between. Per the germline V gene, CDR1 is SGHTA and CDR2 is FQGTGA. The DNA of the CDR3 is TGTGCCAGCAGCTTAACGATGGACTCCCGGGGTAGCACAGATACGCAGTATTTT. Its protein is CASSLTMDSRGSTDTQYF.

This clonotype was observed at least ten times. This chain uses TRBV5-1 with TRBJ1-3; tentative D call: TRBD1 (5 bases). The CDR3 loop spans 17 amino acids. V was cut by 3 bases and J by 2 bases, with 18 bases left in between. Germline CDR1 is SGHRS and CDR2 is YFSETQ. This CDR3 is CASSSQSAPGAGNTIYF. The CDR3 DNA is TGCGCCAGCAGCTCCCAATCGGCCCCGGGGGCTGGAAACACCATATATTTT.

V and J are TRBV12-3 or TRBV12-4 and TRBJ2-7, with D possibly matching TRBD1 (6 bases). The CDR3 extends over 13 amino acids. V was trimmed by 5 bases and J by 7 bases, leaving 15 bases between them. The CDR3 sequence is CASSLTGIWEQYF. Written as DNA, the CDR3 is TGTGCCAGCAGTCTCACAGGGATATGGGAGCAGTACTTC.

A remark on this clonotype: This may come from a read error, since a much larger clone is one base off. As the CDR3 is not closed by the conserved phenylalanine or tryptophan, this likely results from a read error. The J gene is TRBJ1-1, the V gene TRBV20-1; 11 bases agree with TRBD1. V was clipped by 4 bases and J by 9 bases; unmatched bases: 4. Germline values: CDR1 DFQATT, CDR2 SNEGSKA (reference sequence). CDR3 length: 12 amino acids. CDR3 nucleotides: TGCAGTGCTATTGGGACAGGGGGAAAAGCTTTCTCT. This sequence encodes CSAIGTGGKAFS.

In this sample, this clonotype turned up many times. Written as DNA, the CDR3 is TGTGCCACCAGCAGAGGATTTGGAGTGACCATAGATACGCAGTATTTT. This sequence encodes CATSRGFGVTIDTQYF. The V gene is TRBV15, the J gene TRBJ2-3; D is uncertain. The CDR3 runs to 16 residues. Deletions cut 1 base from V and 5 bases from J, with 16 bases between. Germline assignment: CDR1 LNHNV and CDR2 YYDKDF (reference sequence).

V and J are TRBV20-1 and TRBJ2-5, with D possibly being TRBD1 or TRBD2 (5 bases each). The V end was cut by 8 bases, the J end by 4 bases, with 14 bases between. This CDR3 is 12 amino acids long. Per germline, CDR1 DFQATT and CDR2 SNEGSKA (reference sequence). The CDR3 DNA follows: TGCAGTAAGGGACCAAGGGTAGAGACCCAGTACTTC. The encoded protein is CSKGPRVETQYF.

This clonotype was seen repeatedly, ten times or more. The chain has TRBV3-1 and TRBJ2-2, with D unresolved. From germline, CDR1 is LGHDT and CDR2 YNNKEL (reference sequence). V shed 2 bases and J shed 0 bases, with 4 bases lying between them. The CDR3 spans 14 residues. The CDR3 here is CASSQSSNTGELFF. CDR3 sequence (DNA): TGTGCCAGCAGCCAATCCTCGAACACCGGGGAGCTGTTTTTT.

This chain uses TRBV15 with TRBJ2-2; no reliable D call. CDR3 size: 16 residues. Germline lookup yields CDR1 LNHNV and CDR2 YYDKDF (reference sequence). Between the trimmed V and J ends, which lost 0 bases and 3 bases, there was a span of 11 bases. DNA of the CDR3: TGTGCCACCAGCAGAGATTATGCAAGGGACACCGGGGAGCTGTTTTTT. Protein sequence: CATSRDYARDTGELFF.

There are many counts of this clonotype. The rearrangement uses TRBV7-9 and TRBJ1-4; D gene uncertain. CDR3 length equals 14 residues. Germline lookup yields CDR1 SEHNR and CDR2 FQNEAQ (reference sequence). The V end was cut by 7 bases, the J end by 5 bases, with 14 bases between. CDR3 loop: CASNPGPSNEKLFF. CDR3 nucleotide sequence: TGTGCCAGCAACCCGGGCCCAAGCAATGAAAAACTGTTTTTT.